This paragraph covers one T cell receptor (beta chain) sequence. This CDR3 contains 16 residues. V lost 3 bases and J 4 bases, leaving 17 bases between the germline ends. Germline V gene data show CDR1 as KGHSH and CDR2 as LQKENI. The data are from a study of blood T cell repertoires in COVID-19. Turning to the study itself: Specimens from acute and convalescent COVID-19 originated in the United States, Italy and Spain. T cells, B-cell-depleted T cells, or PBMCs supplied cDNA or gDNA.

Original analysis: Nucleated cell counts were estimated from reference gene primer amplification. Profiling relied on immunoSEQ multiplex PCR, and the TCRdb table lists in-frame clones only, not all of them. Clone size and V and J calls were adopted from that table, with D and trimming inferred from the DNA. The table includes about 88,000 clones, over 75% detected once. The TCR originated in an elderly man with acute or convalescent COVID-19. The sample comprised peripheral blood. The chain uses TRBV18 and TRBJ2-3, with D perhaps matching TRBD2 (6 bases). This CDR3 reads CASSPKVGSYPDTQYF. Written as DNA, the CDR3 is TGTGCCAGCTCACCGAAAGTCGGGAGTTATCCAGATACGCAGTATTTT.